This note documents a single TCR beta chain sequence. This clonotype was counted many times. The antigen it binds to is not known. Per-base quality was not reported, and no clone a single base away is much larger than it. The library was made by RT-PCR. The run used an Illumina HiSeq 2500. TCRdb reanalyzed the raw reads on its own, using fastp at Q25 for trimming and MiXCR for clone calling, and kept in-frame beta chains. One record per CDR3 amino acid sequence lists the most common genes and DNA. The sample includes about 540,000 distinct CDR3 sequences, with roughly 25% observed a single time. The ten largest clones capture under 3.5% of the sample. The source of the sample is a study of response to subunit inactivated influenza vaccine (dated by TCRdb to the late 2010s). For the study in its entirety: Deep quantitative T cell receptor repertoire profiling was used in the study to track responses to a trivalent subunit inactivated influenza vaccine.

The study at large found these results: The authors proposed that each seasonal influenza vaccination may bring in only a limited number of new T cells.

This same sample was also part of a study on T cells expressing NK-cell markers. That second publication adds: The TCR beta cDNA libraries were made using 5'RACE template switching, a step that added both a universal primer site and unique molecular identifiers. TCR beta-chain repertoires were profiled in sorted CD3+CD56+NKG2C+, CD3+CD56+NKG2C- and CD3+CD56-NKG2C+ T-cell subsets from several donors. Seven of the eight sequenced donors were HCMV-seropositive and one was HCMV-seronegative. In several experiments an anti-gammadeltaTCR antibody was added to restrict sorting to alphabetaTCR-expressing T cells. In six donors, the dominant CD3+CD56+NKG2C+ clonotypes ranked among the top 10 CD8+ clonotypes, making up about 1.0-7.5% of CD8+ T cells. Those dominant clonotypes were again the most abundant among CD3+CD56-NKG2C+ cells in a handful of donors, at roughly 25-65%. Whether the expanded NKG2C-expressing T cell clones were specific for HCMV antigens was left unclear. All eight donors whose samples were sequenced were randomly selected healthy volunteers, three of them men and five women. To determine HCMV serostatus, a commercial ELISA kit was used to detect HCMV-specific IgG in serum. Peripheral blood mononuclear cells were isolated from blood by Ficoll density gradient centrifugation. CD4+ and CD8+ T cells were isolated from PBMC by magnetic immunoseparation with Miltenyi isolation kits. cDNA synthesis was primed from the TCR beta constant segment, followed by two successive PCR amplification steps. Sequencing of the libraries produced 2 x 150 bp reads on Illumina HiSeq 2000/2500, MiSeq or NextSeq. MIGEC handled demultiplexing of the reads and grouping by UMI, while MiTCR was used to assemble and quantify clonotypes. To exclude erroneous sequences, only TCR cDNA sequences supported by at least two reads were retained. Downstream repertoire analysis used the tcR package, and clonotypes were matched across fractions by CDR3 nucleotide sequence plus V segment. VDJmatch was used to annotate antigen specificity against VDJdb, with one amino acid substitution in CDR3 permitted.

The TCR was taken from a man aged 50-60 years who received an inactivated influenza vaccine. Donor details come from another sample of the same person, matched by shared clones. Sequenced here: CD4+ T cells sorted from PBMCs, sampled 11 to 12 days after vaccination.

This receptor carries the CDR3 CATSDGILAANEQFF. The DNA sequence is as follows: TGTGCCACCAGTGACGGCATCCTAGCTGCCAATGAGCAGTTCTTC. The rearrangement combines TRBV24-1 with TRBJ2-1; TRBD2 might be the D gene, on 5 matching bases. From the germline V gene, CDR1 is KGHDR and CDR2 is SFDVKD. The junction shows trimming of 4 bases on V and 6 bases on J, plus 15 bases between the germline ends. Taken from cysteine to phenylalanine, the CDR3 has 15 residues. This entry keeps only the CDR3 DNA: 45 bases, framed from base 1.